The table lists the clone carrying this T cell receptor (beta chain) with many counts. Its antigen is not identified. It was 5'RACE with constant-segment primers that produced the TCR alpha and TCR beta cDNA libraries, which carried sample barcodes and UMIs. MiXCR was run by TCRdb on the 5' RACE reads, yielding one entry per CDR3 protein. The table lists about 130,000 distinct CDR3 sequences, around a sixth of them singletons. The sample originates from a study of T-cell memory formation after mild COVID-19. Study-level background: Most TCR clusters belonged to a single donor.

V dropped 3 bases and J dropped 6 bases, with 18 bases sitting between them. Germline V gene sequence: CDR1 MGHRA, CDR2 YSYEKL. This CDR3 comprises 16 residues. Study-wide results and caveats: SARS-CoV-2 specificity of second-wave clones peaking day 37 was unconfirmed. CD4+ bias marked clones expanding day 15 to 37, unlike balanced contracting clones.

The chain uses TRBV4-1 and TRBJ1-5, with a possible D match to TRBD1 (5 bases). This clonotype was sampled from an adult woman who had mild COVID-19 (a few samples of this study predate the infection). Cell type and time point are not known. The sequencing sample was made of PBMCs or a T cell subset sorted from them (not recorded which). CDR3 residues: CASSQTELRGVQPQHF. The CDR3 nucleotides are TGCGCCAGCAGCCAGACAGAATTACGAGGGGTTCAGCCCCAGCATTTT.